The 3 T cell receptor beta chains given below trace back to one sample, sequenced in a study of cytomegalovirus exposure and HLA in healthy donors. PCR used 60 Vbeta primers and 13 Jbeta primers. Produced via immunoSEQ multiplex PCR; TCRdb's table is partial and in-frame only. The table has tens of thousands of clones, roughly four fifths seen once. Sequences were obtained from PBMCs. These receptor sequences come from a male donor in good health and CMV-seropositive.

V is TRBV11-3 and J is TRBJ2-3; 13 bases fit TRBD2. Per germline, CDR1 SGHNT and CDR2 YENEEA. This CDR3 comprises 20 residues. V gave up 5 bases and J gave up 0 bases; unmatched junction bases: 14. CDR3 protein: CASSKGRGTSGATSTDTQYF. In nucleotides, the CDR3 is TGTGCCAGCAGCAAGGGCCGGGGGACTAGCGGGGCGACAAGCACAGATACGCAGTATTTT. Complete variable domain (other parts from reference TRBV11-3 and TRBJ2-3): EAGVVQSPRYKIIEKKQPVAFWCNPISGHNTLYWYLQNLGQGPELLIRYENEEAVDDSQLPKDRFSAERLKGVDSTLKIQPAELGDSAVYLCASSKGRGTSGATSTDTQYFGPGTRLTVL.

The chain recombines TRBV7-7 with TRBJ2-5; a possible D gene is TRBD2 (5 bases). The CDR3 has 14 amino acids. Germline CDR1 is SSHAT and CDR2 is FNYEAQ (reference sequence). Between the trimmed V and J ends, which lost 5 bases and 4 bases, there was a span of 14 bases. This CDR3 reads CASSPATRAETQYF. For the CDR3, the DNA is TGTGCCAGCAGCCCAGCCACGAGGGCAGAGACCCAGTACTTC.

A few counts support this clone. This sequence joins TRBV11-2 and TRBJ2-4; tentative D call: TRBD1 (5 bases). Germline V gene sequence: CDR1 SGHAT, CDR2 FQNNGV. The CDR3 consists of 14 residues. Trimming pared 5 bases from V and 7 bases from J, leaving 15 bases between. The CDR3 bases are TGTGCCAGCAGCAGGGGCAGGGCGGAGAACATTCAGTACTTC. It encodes CASSRGRAENIQYF.